This T cell receptor beta chain was observed in a study of early T cells in non-severe SARS-CoV-2 infection. About the study: Unsorted whole-blood RNA was sequenced in bulk, leaving chains unpaired. Broader study findings: CD4 and private specificities were missed by VDJdb matching, which favored anti-spike CD8 responses.

Individual cDNA molecules were tagged with unique molecular identifiers, the study reported. TCRdb fed the 5' RACE reads into MiXCR, producing one record per CDR3 protein. This sample yields fewer than 90,000 distinct CDR3 sequences, of which roughly 13% are seen a single time; 9.5% to 13% belongs to the top ten. Concerning this clonotype itself: As yet, its antigen is unknown.

The sample comprised whole blood. The clonotype originates from an adult who was a healthcare worker with PCR-confirmed SARS-CoV-2 infection or an uninfected control (not recorded which).

CDR3 amino acids: CAISPGPENSPLHF. The CDR3 DNA sequence: TGTGCCATCAGTCCAGGGCCTGAAAATTCACCCCTCCACTTT. V usage is TRBV10-3 and J usage is TRBJ1-6; TRBD1 might be the D (5 bases). V was clipped by 5 bases and J by 7 bases, with 12 bases between them. This CDR3 has 14 amino acids. Germline V lookup: CDR1 ENHRY, CDR2 SYGVKD.